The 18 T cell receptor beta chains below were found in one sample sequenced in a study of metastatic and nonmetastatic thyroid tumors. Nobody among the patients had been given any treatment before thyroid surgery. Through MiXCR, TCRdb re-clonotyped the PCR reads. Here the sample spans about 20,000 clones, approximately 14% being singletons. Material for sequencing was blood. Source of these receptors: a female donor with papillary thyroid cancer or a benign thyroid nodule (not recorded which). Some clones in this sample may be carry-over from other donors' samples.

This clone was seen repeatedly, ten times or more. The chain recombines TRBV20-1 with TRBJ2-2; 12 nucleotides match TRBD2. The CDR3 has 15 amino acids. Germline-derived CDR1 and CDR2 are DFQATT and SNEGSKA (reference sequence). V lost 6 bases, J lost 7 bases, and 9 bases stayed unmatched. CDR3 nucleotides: TGCAGTGCACGGACTAGCGGGATCAGAGGCGGGGAGCTGTTTTTT. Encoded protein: CSARTSGIRGGELFF.

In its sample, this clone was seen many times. In nucleotides, the CDR3 is TGCAGTGCTAGAGATGCGGGGAAGGGGAGCAATCAGCCCCAGCATTTT. Residues: CSARDAGKGSNQPQHF. The chain has TRBV20-1 and TRBJ1-5; D is perhaps TRBD1 (5 bases). The CDR3 totals 16 residues. Trimming removed 0 bases from V and 1 base from J, with 13 bases in between. Germline assignment: CDR1 DFQATT and CDR2 SNEGSKA (reference sequence).

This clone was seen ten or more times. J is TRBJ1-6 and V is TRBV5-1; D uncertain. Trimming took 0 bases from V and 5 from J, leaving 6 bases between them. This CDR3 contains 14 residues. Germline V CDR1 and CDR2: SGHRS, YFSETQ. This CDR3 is CASSLAAHNSPLHF. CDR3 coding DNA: TGCGCCAGCAGCTTGGCCGCACATAATTCACCCCTCCACTTT.

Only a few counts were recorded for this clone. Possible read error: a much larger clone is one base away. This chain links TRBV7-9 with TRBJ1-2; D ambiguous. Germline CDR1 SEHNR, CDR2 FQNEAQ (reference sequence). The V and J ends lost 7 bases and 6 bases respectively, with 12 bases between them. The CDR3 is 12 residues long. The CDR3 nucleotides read TGTGCCAGCACCCTGGCAGCCCATGGCTACACCTTC. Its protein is CASTLAAHGYTF.

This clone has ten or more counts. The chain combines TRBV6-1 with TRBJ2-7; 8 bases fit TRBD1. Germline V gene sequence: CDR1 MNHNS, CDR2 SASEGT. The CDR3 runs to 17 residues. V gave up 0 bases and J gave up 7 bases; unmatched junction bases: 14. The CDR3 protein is CASSEALIVATGEEQYF. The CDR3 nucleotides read TGTGCCAGCAGTGAAGCGCTTATAGTGGCGACAGGGGAGGAGCAGTACTTC.

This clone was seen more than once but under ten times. The CDR3 loop reads CASSYTGQGVDGYTF. The CDR3 DNA reads TGTGCCAGCAGTTACACCGGACAGGGGGTCGATGGCTACACCTTC. This sequence joins TRBV6-2 or TRBV6-3 and TRBJ1-2; 10 nucleotides agree with TRBD1. The V gene's germline CDR1 is MNHEY and CDR2 SVGEGT. Trimming at V came to 2 bases and at J to 6 bases, leaving 6 bases not matched to a gene. This CDR3 is 15 amino acids long.

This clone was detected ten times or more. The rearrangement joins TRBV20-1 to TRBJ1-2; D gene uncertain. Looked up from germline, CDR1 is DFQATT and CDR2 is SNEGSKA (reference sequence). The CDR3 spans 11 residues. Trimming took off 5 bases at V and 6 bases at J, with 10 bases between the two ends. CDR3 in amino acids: CSAHGLNGYTF. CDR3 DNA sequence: TGCAGTGCTCACGGCTTGAATGGCTACACCTTC.

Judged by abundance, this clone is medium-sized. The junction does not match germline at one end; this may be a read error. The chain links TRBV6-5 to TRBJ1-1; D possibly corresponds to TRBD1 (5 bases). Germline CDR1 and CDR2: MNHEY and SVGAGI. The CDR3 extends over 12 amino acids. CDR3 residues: CASSYSFGGSVF. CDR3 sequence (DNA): TGTGCCAGCAGTTACTCGTTTGGGGGAAGCGTTTTT.

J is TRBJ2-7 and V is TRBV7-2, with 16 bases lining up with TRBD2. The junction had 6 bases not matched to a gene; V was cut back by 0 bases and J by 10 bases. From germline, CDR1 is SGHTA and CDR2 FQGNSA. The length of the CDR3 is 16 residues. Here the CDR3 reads CASSLAPGLAGGEQYF. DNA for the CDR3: TGTGCCAGCAGCTTAGCCCCGGGACTAGCGGGAGGGGAACAGTACTTC.

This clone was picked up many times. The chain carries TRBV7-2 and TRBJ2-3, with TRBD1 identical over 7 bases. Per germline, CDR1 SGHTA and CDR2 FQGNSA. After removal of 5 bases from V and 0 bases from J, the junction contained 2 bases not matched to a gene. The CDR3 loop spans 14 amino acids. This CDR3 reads CASSQTGSTDTQYF. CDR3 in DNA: TGTGCCAGCAGCCAGACAGGGAGCACAGATACGCAGTATTTT.

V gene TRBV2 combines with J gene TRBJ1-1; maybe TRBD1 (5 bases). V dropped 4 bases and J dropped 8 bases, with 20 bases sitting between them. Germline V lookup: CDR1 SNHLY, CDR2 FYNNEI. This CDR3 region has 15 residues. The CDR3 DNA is TGTGCCAGCAGTGGGACCCGATGGGGGACGGAAGAAGCTTTCTTT. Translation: CASSGTRWGTEEAFF.

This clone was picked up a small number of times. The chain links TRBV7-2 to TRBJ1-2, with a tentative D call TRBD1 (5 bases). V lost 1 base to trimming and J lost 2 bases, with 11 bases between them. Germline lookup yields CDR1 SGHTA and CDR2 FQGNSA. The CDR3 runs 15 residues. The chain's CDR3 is CASSLGGGLNYGYTF. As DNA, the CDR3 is TGTGCCAGCAGCTTAGGTGGGGGGTTAAACTATGGCTACACCTTC.

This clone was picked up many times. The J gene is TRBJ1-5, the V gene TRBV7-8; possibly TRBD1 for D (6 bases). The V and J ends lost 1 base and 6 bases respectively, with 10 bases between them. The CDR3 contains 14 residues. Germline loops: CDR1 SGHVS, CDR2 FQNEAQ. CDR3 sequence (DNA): TGTGCCAGCAGCTTAGGGGCAGGGGTTCAGCCCCAGCATTTT. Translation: CASSLGAGVQPQHF.

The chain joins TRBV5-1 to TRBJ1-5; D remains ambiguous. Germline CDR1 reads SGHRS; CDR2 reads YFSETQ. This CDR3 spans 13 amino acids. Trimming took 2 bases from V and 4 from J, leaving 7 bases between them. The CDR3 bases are TGCGCCAGCAGCTTACATCAAAATCAGCCCCAGCATTTT. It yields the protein CASSLHQNQPQHF. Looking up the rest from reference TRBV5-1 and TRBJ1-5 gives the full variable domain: KAGVTQTPRYLIKTRGQQVTLSCSPISGHRSVSWYQQTPGQGLQFLFEYFSETQRNKGNFPGRFSGRQFSNSRSEMNVSTLELGDSALYLCASSLHQNQPQHFGDGTRLSIL.

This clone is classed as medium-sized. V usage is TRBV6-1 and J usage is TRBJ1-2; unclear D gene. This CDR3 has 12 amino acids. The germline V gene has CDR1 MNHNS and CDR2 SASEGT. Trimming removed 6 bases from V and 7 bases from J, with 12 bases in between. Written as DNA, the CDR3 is TGTGCCAGCAGGCGACCCCCGGGTGGCTACACCTTC. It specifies CASRRPPGGYTF.

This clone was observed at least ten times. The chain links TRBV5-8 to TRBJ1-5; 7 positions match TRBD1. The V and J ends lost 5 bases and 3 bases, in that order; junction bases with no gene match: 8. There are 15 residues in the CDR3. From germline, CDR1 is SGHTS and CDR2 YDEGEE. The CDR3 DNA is TGTGCCAGCAGTGCCGGGACAGACTACAATCAGCCCCAGCATTTT. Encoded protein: CASSAGTDYNQPQHF.

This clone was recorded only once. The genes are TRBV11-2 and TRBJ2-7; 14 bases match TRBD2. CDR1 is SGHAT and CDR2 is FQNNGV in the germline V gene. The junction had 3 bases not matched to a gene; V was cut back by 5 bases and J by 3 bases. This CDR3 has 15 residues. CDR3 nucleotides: TGTGCCAGCAGCCTTGGGACTAGCGGGAGCTACGAGCAGTACTTC. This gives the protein CASSLGTSGSYEQYF.

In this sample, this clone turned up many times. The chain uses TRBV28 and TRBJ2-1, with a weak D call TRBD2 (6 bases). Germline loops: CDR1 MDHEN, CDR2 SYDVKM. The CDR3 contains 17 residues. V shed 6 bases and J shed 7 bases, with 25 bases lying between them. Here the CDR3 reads CASSQPPGEDLGNEQFF. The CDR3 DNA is TGTGCCAGCAGCCAACCCCCGGGAGAAGATCTTGGGAATGAGCAGTTCTTC.